The clone carrying this TCR beta chain was recorded at least ten times. Its cognate antigen is unknown. TCRdb re-derived calls from the reads in MiXCR, one entry per CDR3 protein. The sample consists of fewer than 550,000 distinct CDR3 sequences, 16% of them appearing once. V shed 7 bases and J shed 6 bases, with 16 bases lying between them. Germline V gene data show CDR1 as SGHVS and CDR2 as FQNEAQ. The CDR3 has 14 amino acids. The data were obtained in a study of T cell repertoires in cytomegalovirus infection. At the level of the study: Public TCR beta signatures provided an indication of both CMV infection and a matching HLA type.

Regarding the study as a whole: HLA-C-restricted CMV clonotypes gave the most frequent clonotype in two of eight donors. Frequencies of public TCR beta families were cumulated, and this identified carriers of CMV plus the relevant HLA.

The material sequenced was CD8+ T cells from PBMCs. This TCR came from a human donor in good health (CMV status not recorded). Some clones in this sample may be carry-over from other donors' samples. The V gene is TRBV7-8, the J gene TRBJ2-1; D gene unclear. CDR3 amino acids: CASITALISNEQFF. CDR3 coding DNA: TGTGCCAGCATCACAGCGCTGATTAGCAATGAGCAGTTCTTC. Using reference TRBV7-8 and TRBJ2-1 for the parts outside the CDR3, the full variable domain is GAGVSQSPRYKVAKRGQDVALRCDPISGHVSLFWYQQALGQGPEFLTYFQNEAQLDKSGLPSDRFFAERPEGSVSTLKIQRTQQEDSAVYLCASITALISNEQFFGPGTRLTVL.